A single sample gave rise to the 20 T cell receptor beta chains below, sequenced in a study of blood T cell repertoires in COVID-19. Clones were read by immunoSEQ multiplex PCR, and TCRdb kept only the in-frame ones, dropping some. Of some 200,000 clones in the sample, over 75% were seen once. The material sequenced was peripheral blood. The receptors originated from a man in his fifties with acute or convalescent COVID-19.

CDR3 region: CATSDWPVPSYEQYV. The DNA of the CDR3 is TGTGCCACCAGTGATTGGCCAGTTCCGTCCTACGAGCAGTACGTC. The gene calls are TRBV24-1 and TRBJ2-7; D gene uncertain. This CDR3 comprises 15 residues. Germline loops: CDR1 KGHDR, CDR2 SFDVKD. Trimming took off 2 bases at V and 1 base at J, with 11 bases between the two ends.

The rearrangement uses TRBV5-6 and TRBJ1-4; D gene uncertain. The CDR3 has 17 residues. Germline CDR1 is SGHDT and CDR2 is YYEEEE. V shed 0 bases and J shed 0 bases, with 12 bases lying between them. The CDR3 DNA sequence: TGTGCCAGCAGCTTGGGGACTTCTCCCGCAACTAATGAAAAACTGTTTTTT. Its translation is CASSLGTSPATNEKLFF.

The rearrangement joins TRBV6-5 to TRBJ2-1; weak D call: TRBD2 (6 bases). With 5 bases removed from V and 0 bases from J, the gap between germline ends came to 11 bases. Germline V gives CDR1 MNHEY, CDR2 SVGAGI. The CDR3 is made up of 15 amino acids. The CDR3 region has the DNA TGTGCCAGCAGTCCGTGGCGGGACTCCTACAATGAGCAGTTCTTC. Protein sequence: CASSPWRDSYNEQFF.

V is TRBV4-2 and J is TRBJ1-2; D is uncertain. This CDR3 region has 14 residues. The germline V gene has CDR1 LGHNA and CDR2 YNFKEQ. The germline V and J ends were trimmed by 1 base and 3 bases, with 9 bases remaining between them. The CDR3 DNA reads as TGTGCCAGCAGCCAAGCTCTAACTGACTATGGCTACACCTTC. Translated, it gives CASSQALTDYGYTF.

The rearrangement joins TRBV28 to TRBJ2-3, with no clear D. CDR3 length: 15 amino acids. V lost 7 bases and J lost 1, with 15 bases in between. Per the germline V gene, CDR1 is MDHEN and CDR2 is SYDVKM. The CDR3 DNA reads as TGTGCCAGCACCTCAAGTGGCGCGGGCACAGATACGCAGTATTTT. Protein: CASTSSGAGTDTQYF.

The chain links TRBV28 to TRBJ2-2; 9 bases are shared with TRBD1. The germline gives CDR1 MDHEN, CDR2 SYDVKM. The CDR3 is 20 amino acids. The V segment lost 5 bases and the J segment 0 bases; nucleotides outside the gene matches: 16. The CDR3 reads CASSASGTGPYRPNTGELFF. The CDR3 bases are TGTGCCAGCAGTGCCAGCGGGACAGGGCCTTATAGACCGAACACCGGGGAGCTGTTTTTT.

The chain has TRBV28 and TRBJ2-2, with 8 nucleotides matching TRBD2. The V gene end was trimmed by 2 bases and the J gene end by 8 bases; junction bases not matched to a gene: 16. The CDR3 totals 18 residues. Per the germline V gene, CDR1 is MDHEN and CDR2 is SYDVKM. Written as DNA, the CDR3 is TGTGCCAGCAGTTTACAATTCGGGATTAGCGGGGCAAGAGGGGAGCTGTTTTTT. The encoded protein is CASSLQFGISGARGELFF.

The chain recombines TRBV4-1 with TRBJ1-1; no reliable D call. V lost 2 bases and J 0 bases, leaving 22 bases between the germline ends. Germline V gene sequence: CDR1 MGHRA, CDR2 YSYEKL. This CDR3 comprises 19 residues. The CDR3 spells CASSQQRGTAEGMNTEAFF. CDR3 bases: TGCGCCAGCAGCCAACAGCGCGGAACAGCCGAGGGTATGAACACTGAAGCTTTCTTT.

With regard to this clone: A read error may account for a junction end that differs from germline. The chain carries TRBV4-1 and TRBJ1-1, with D tentatively TRBD1 (6 bases). This CDR3 has 11 amino acids. Germline V gives CDR1 MGHRA, CDR2 YSYEKL. The CDR3 DNA is TGCGCCAGCAGCCAAGAGACAGGTAGAATCTTT. The encoded protein is CASSQETGRIF.

The chain is built from TRBV29-1 and TRBJ1-1; no clear D gene. This CDR3 is 14 amino acids long. Germline assignment: CDR1 SQVTM and CDR2 ANQGSEA. V was shortened by 4 bases and J by 0 bases, with 12 bases between the two germline ends. CDR3 in amino acids: CSVAPNGMNTEAFF. CDR3 DNA: TGCAGCGTTGCACCCAATGGCATGAACACTGAAGCTTTCTTT.

The V gene is TRBV27, the J gene TRBJ1-5, with D perhaps matching TRBD1 (6 bases). The length of the CDR3 is 17 residues. The V end was cut by 6 bases, the J end by 2 bases, with 20 bases between. Germline values: CDR1 MNHEY, CDR2 SMNVEV (reference sequence). CDR3 bases: TGTGCCAGCAGCTTCAGGGGTTGGAGGAATGGCAATCAGCCCCAGCATTTT. This sequence encodes CASSFRGWRNGNQPQHF.

This chain connects TRBV28 to TRBJ1-6; 11 positions match TRBD1. The CDR3 has 16 amino acids. With 5 bases clipped from V and 6 bases from J, the junction kept 6 bases outside the gene matches. CDR1 MDHEN and CDR2 SYDVKM come from the germline V gene. Here the CDR3 reads CASSHRDRGINSPLHF. CDR3 DNA: TGTGCCAGCAGTCACCGGGACAGGGGGATTAATTCACCCCTCCACTTT.

The rearrangement links TRBV28 to TRBJ2-7; TRBD2 is a possible D gene (6 bases). The ends were cut back, 6 bases at V and 1 base at J, with 16 bases in the middle. This CDR3 has 15 amino acids. In germline, CDR1 is MDHEN, CDR2 SYDVKM. The CDR3 DNA is TGTGCCAGCAGACCCGGGCAGGCGGGGTCCTACGAGCAGTACTTC. Translation gives CASRPGQAGSYEQYF.

The chain links TRBV28 to TRBJ1-5; D uncertain. This CDR3 contains 13 residues. The V gene's germline CDR1 is MDHEN and CDR2 SYDVKM. V lost 2 bases and J lost 5, with 7 bases in between. The CDR3, as DNA: TGTGCCAGCAGTTTAAATCCCTATCAGCCCCAGCATTTT. Translated, it gives CASSLNPYQPQHF.

The rearrangement links TRBV4-3 to TRBJ2-5; D not resolved. In germline, CDR1 is LGHNA, CDR2 YSLEER. The CDR3 runs to 16 residues. Trimming took 1 base from V and 4 from J, leaving 16 bases between them. The CDR3, as DNA: TGCGCCAGCAGCCAAGGAAACCCCCTAGTCGGAGAGACCCAGTACTTC. Translating gives CASSQGNPLVGETQYF.

The CDR3 DNA reads as TGTGCCAGCAGCCAGGGACAGGGCCACCAAGAGACCCAGTACTTC. This codes for CASSQGQGHQETQYF. The genes are TRBV28 and TRBJ2-5, with 9 bases aligning to TRBD1. Germline-derived CDR1 and CDR2 are MDHEN and SYDVKM. This CDR3 comprises 15 residues. J was trimmed by 0 bases and V by 6 bases; bases with no gene match: 5. Using reference TRBV28 and TRBJ2-5 for the parts outside the CDR3, the full variable domain is DVKVTQSSRYLVKRTGEKVFLECVQDMDHENMFWYRQDPGLGLRLIYFSYDVKMKEKGDIPEGYSVSREKKERFSLILESASTNQTSMYLCASSQGQGHQETQYFGPGTRLLVL.

The rearrangement uses TRBV6-5 and TRBJ2-7; 10 nucleotides line up with TRBD1. V lost 6 bases, J lost 0 bases, and 5 bases stayed unmatched. CDR3 length: 15 residues. Germline CDR1 is MNHEY and CDR2 is SVGAGI. In DNA form, the CDR3 reads TGTGCCAGCAGACCTAGGACAGGGGGCTCCTACGAGCAGTACGTC. Translating gives CASRPRTGGSYEQYV.

The chain carries TRBV24-1 and TRBJ1-5; D is unclear. With 5 bases removed from V and 2 bases from J, the gap between germline ends came to 9 bases. The germline gives CDR1 KGHDR, CDR2 SFDVKD. CDR3 length: 14 amino acids. The DNA for the CDR3 is TGTGCCACCAGTGCCGGGATCCGCAATCAGCCCCAGCATTTT. Amino acids: CATSAGIRNQPQHF.

The V and J genes are TRBV12-5 and TRBJ2-1, with TRBD2 identical over 12 bases. Trimming removed 4 bases from V and 9 bases from J; junction bases left unmatched: 7. This CDR3 contains 15 residues. Germline CDR1 and CDR2: LGHNT and FRNRAP. The CDR3 nucleotides read TGTGCTAGTGGTTGGACTAGCGGGACCTGGAGTGAGCAGTTCTTC. Protein sequence: CASGWTSGTWSEQFF.

The CDR3 sequence is CASSVGLAGGLDEQFF. DNA of the CDR3: TGTGCCAGCAGCGTAGGACTAGCGGGAGGGTTGGATGAGCAGTTCTTC. The V call is TRBV9, the J call TRBJ2-1, with TRBD2 matching over 14 bases. Germline V gene lookup returns CDR1 SGDLS and CDR2 YYNGEE. This CDR3 comprises 16 residues. V was pared by 0 bases and J by 8 bases, with 4 bases of the junction left unmatched.